The 24 T cell receptor beta chains presented below share a single source sample, sequenced in a study of PD-1 blockade in classical Hodgkin lymphoma. Here immunoSEQ multiplex PCR was the method, and the copy in TCRdb shows in-frame clones only, minus some. The sample gives some 10,000 clones, almost 85% of which show up once; about two fifths is in the top ten. All patients experienced relapse after autologous stem cell transplantation, and brentuximab vedotin exposure was variable. The study isolated CD8+ T cells from thawed PBMCs by magnetic negative selection. Sample: CD8+ T cells from blood, taken at baseline. The source is a human donor with classical Hodgkin lymphoma.

The chain uses TRBV1 and TRBJ1-4; no check of the table's D call, TRBD1, against the DNA was made. TRBV1 is recorded as a pseudogene. There are 15 residues in the CDR3. The CDR3 here is CTSSQVFRDFEKLFF. CDR3 nucleotide sequence: TGCACCAGCAGCCAAGTGTTCAGGGATTTTGAAAAACTGTTTTTT.

This sequence joins TRBV7-9 and TRBJ2-7, with no clear D. The CDR3 spans 14 residues. Germline V gene lookup returns CDR1 SEHNR and CDR2 FQNEAQ (reference sequence). V was cut by 5 bases and J by 3 bases, with 14 bases left in between. The CDR3 coding sequence is TGTGCCAGCAGCCCCGGACCAGGAAACTACGAGCAGTACTTC. Translation: CASSPGPGNYEQYF. The full variable domain, in which reference TRBV7-9 and TRBJ2-7 provide the parts outside the CDR3, is DTGVSQNPRHKITKRGQNVTFRCDPISEHNRLYWYRQTLGQGPEFLTYFQNEAQLEKSRLLSDRFSAERPKGSFSTLEIQRTEQGDSAMYLCASSPGPGNYEQYFGPGTRLTVT.

The gene calls are TRBV4-1 and TRBJ2-1; TRBD2 matches at 7 bases. CDR1 MGHRA and CDR2 YSYEKL come from the germline V gene. J lost 8 bases, V lost 3 bases, and 19 bases had no gene match. This CDR3 comprises 18 residues. In DNA form, the CDR3 reads TGCGCCAGCAGCCAGGTACCACGAAGGACTAGAATCTGTGATGAGCAGTTCTTC. Protein sequence: CASSQVPRRTRICDEQFF.

The chain employs TRBV13 and TRBJ2-7; D is unresolved. Germline V gives CDR1 PRHDT, CDR2 FYEKMQ (reference sequence). This CDR3 spans 14 amino acids. Deletions cut 7 bases from V and 2 bases from J, with 15 bases between. CDR3 loop: CASTPPDFPYEQYF. CDR3 in DNA: TGTGCCAGCACCCCCCCAGACTTCCCCTACGAGCAGTACTTC. Full variable domain (remainder filled in from reference TRBV13 and TRBJ2-7): AAGVIQSPRHLIKEKRETATLKCYPIPRHDTVYWYQQGPGQDPQFLISFYEKMQSDKGSIPDRFSAQQFSDYHSELNMSSLELGDSALYFCASTPPDFPYEQYFGPGTRLTVT.

This clone was picked up a small number of times. V gene TRBV12-5 combines with J gene TRBJ1-2; D gene uncertain. Germline lookup yields CDR1 LGHNT and CDR2 FRNRAP. V dropped 1 base and J dropped 8 bases, with 11 bases sitting between them. The CDR3 is 13 residues long. CDR3 amino acids: CASGLGTTGGYTF. In nucleotides, the CDR3 is TGTGCTAGTGGTTTGGGCACAACGGGGGGCTACACCTTC.

J is TRBJ1-2 and V is TRBV4-2; 8 bases agree with TRBD1. This CDR3 spans 16 amino acids. The germline V gene encodes CDR1 LGHNA and CDR2 YNFKEQ. V trimming: 0 bases; J trimming: 4 bases; junction bases outside the gene matches: 7. The CDR3 nucleotides read TGTGCCAGCAGCCAAGATCAGCCAGGGGGCTCCTATGGCTACACCTTC. It specifies CASSQDQPGGSYGYTF.

This chain uses TRBV30 with TRBJ1-2; possibly TRBD1 for D (5 bases). The V end was cut by 7 bases, the J end by 8 bases, with 14 bases between. CDR1 and CDR2 (germline): GTSNPN, SVGIG (reference sequence). CDR3 length: 11 residues. This chain's CDR3 is CASRWGGGYTF. The CDR3 DNA reads as TGTGCCTCGCGCTGGGGCGGGGGCTACACCTTC. Together with reference TRBV30 and TRBJ1-2, the CDR3 gives the full variable domain: SQTIHQWPATLVQPVGSPLSLECTVEGTSNPNLYWYRQAAGRGLQLLFYSVGIGQISSEVPQNLSASRPQDRQFILSSKKLLLSDSGFYLCASRWGGGYTFGSGTRLTVV.

CDR3 coding DNA: TGTGCTAGTGGTTGGTACCACCGGGGGGGTGAAGCTTTCTTT. Its translation is CASGWYHRGGEAFF. The rearrangement uses TRBV12-5 and TRBJ1-1; perhaps TRBD1 as D (5 bases). V was pared by 4 bases and J by 7 bases, with 16 bases between. The CDR3 consists of 14 residues. Germline V gives CDR1 LGHNT, CDR2 FRNRAP.

The chain uses TRBV19 and TRBJ2-7; 8 bases map to TRBD1. CDR1 and CDR2 (germline): LNHDA, SQIVND (reference sequence). This CDR3 comprises 15 residues. J was trimmed by 3 bases and V by 1 base; bases with no gene match: 5. This CDR3 reads CASSIGSGQGYEQYF. In DNA form, the CDR3 reads TGTGCCAGTAGTATAGGTAGCGGACAGGGCTACGAGCAGTACTTC.

In its sample, this clone was seen a few times. At one end the junction does not follow the germline gene, possibly because of a read error. The chain joins TRBV6-6 to TRBJ2-5; 8 nucleotides align to TRBD2. This CDR3 is built from 15 residues. CDR1 and CDR2 (germline): MNHNY, SVGAGI (reference sequence). CDR3 sequence reads: CASSEDPGLDSPQYF. The CDR3 nucleotides are TGCGCCAGCAGTGAGGATCCGGGACTAGACTCCCCCCAGTACTTC.

This clone was observed a handful of times. The J gene is TRBJ2-7, the V gene TRBV6-1; D may be TRBD2 (5 bases). Germline assignment: CDR1 MNHNS and CDR2 SASEGT. The CDR3 spans 15 residues. The V end was cut by 1 base, the J end by 3 bases, with 13 bases between. The CDR3 is CASSEDRDGVYEQYF. The DNA for the CDR3 is TGTGCCAGCAGTGAAGATCGGGATGGTGTCTACGAGCAGTACTTC.

J is TRBJ1-2 and V is TRBV2, with D possibly TRBD1 on 5 matching bases. The germline gives CDR1 SNHLY, CDR2 FYNNEI. V was trimmed by 3 bases and J by 2 bases, leaving 13 bases between them. The CDR3 sequence is 15 residues long. CDR3 coding DNA: TGTGCCAGCAGTGAGGGCAGGGCCCAAAACTATGGCTACACCTTC. As protein: CASSEGRAQNYGYTF.

In its sample, this clone was seen a few times. The V call is TRBV5-1, the J call TRBJ1-2, with D uncertain. Per germline, CDR1 SGHRS and CDR2 YFSETQ. CDR3 length: 12 residues. V was pared by 2 bases and J by 7 bases, with 9 bases between. CDR3 coding DNA: TGCGCCAGCAGCTTACCCAACGGTGGCTACACCTTC. Translating it yields CASSLPNGGYTF.

The chain links TRBV5-6 to TRBJ2-1, with D tentatively TRBD1 (5 bases). The V end lost 3 bases, the J end lost 4 bases, and 20 bases lay between the germline ends. Germline V gene data show CDR1 as SGHDT and CDR2 as YYEEEE. This CDR3 region has 17 residues. As DNA, the CDR3 is TGTGCCAGCAGCTCTGAGACAGCCTATAAACAATACAATGAGCAGTTCTTC. This encodes CASSSETAYKQYNEQFF.

The CDR3 bases are TGTGCCAGCAGCTTGGAGGGGAGCGGGGAAGCTTTCTTT. It codes for CASSLEGSGEAFF. V gene TRBV5-4 combines with J gene TRBJ1-1; D might be TRBD1 (5 bases). Germline lookup yields CDR1 SGHNT and CDR2 YYREEE (reference sequence). Trimming removed 0 bases at V and 8 bases at J, with 11 bases between. The CDR3 loop spans 13 amino acids. Combining the CDR3 with reference TRBV5-4 and TRBJ1-1 gives the whole variable domain ETGVTQSPTHLIKTRGQQVTLRCSSQSGHNTVSWYQQALGQGPQFIFQYYREEENGRGNFPPRFSGLQFPNYSSELNVNALELDDSALYLCASSLEGSGEAFFGQGTRLTVV.

The V gene is TRBV18, the J gene TRBJ2-1; 12 nucleotides agree with TRBD2. The CDR3 is 18 residues long. Germline CDR1 is KGHSH and CDR2 is LQKENI. V shed 5 bases, J shed 5 bases, and the junction held 13 bases outside the gene matches. Here the CDR3 reads CASSSRETSGSGDNEQFF. The CDR3, as DNA: TGTGCCAGCTCATCAAGGGAGACTAGCGGGAGTGGCGACAATGAGCAGTTCTTC.

V gene TRBV2 combines with J gene TRBJ1-1, with a weak D call TRBD1 (6 bases). The CDR3 is made up of 15 amino acids. V was clipped by 8 bases and J by 10 bases, with 26 bases between them. The germline CDR1 and CDR2 sequences are SNHLY and FYNNEI. The CDR3 reads CASGEGVERPIRAFF. The CDR3 bases are TGTGCCAGCGGGGAGGGGGTAGAACGGCCGATTAGAGCTTTCTTT.

The chain couples TRBV5-1 to TRBJ2-1; TRBD1 matches 9 bases. CDR3 length: 15 residues. V lost 3 bases and J lost 8; bases outside the gene matches: 9. Looked up from germline, CDR1 is SGHRS and CDR2 is YFSETQ. CDR3 residues: CASSSGTGYGDEQFF. CDR3 nucleotide sequence: TGCGCCAGCAGCTCTGGGACAGGGTATGGCGATGAGCAGTTCTTC.

This clone has just a few counts. The J gene is TRBJ1-5, the V gene TRBV27; D is unresolved. V was pared by 4 bases and J by 2 bases, with 18 bases between. The CDR3 runs 17 residues. Looked up from germline, CDR1 is MNHEY and CDR2 is SMNVEV (reference sequence). The CDR3 reads CASSSVLGEVGNQPQHF. The CDR3 nucleotides are TGTGCCAGCAGTTCGGTTCTCGGGGAAGTGGGCAATCAGCCCCAGCATTTT.

This chain uses TRBV6-1 with TRBJ1-1; D unresolved. The CDR3 sequence is 15 residues long. Germline lookup yields CDR1 MNHNS and CDR2 SASEGT. V lost 1 base and J lost 1, with 10 bases in between. The CDR3 sequence is CASSEDWGSNTEAFF. CDR3 nucleotides: TGTGCCAGCAGTGAAGACTGGGGTTCGAACACTGAAGCTTTCTTT.

The CDR3, as DNA: TGTGCCAGCAGTTTAGTGGCGGCATCCTACAATGAGCAGTTCTTC. It encodes CASSLVAASYNEQFF. The chain employs TRBV27 and TRBJ2-1; D is uncertain. Trimming cost V 2 bases and J 1 base, with 9 bases left between them. The CDR3 runs to 15 residues. Germline loops: CDR1 MNHEY, CDR2 SMNVEV (reference sequence).

The chain carries TRBV29-1 and TRBJ2-1; 12 nucleotides align to TRBD2. Germline V gives CDR1 SQVTM, CDR2 ANQGSEA. The CDR3 is 15 amino acids. Unmatched junction bases numbered 5, after V lost 4 bases and J lost 4 bases. This chain's CDR3 is CSVVGGTSGYNEQFF. CDR3 coding DNA: TGCAGCGTTGTAGGCGGGACTAGCGGGTACAATGAGCAGTTCTTC.

This clone was detected once. This chain uses TRBV2 with TRBJ2-7; D remains unclear. V lost 7 bases, J lost 0 bases, and 10 bases lay in between. This CDR3 spans 13 amino acids. Germline V CDR1 and CDR2: SNHLY, FYNNEI. The CDR3: CASMEPNSYEQYF. The CDR3 nucleotides are TGTGCCAGCATGGAGCCGAACTCCTACGAGCAGTACTTC. Combining the CDR3 with reference TRBV2 and TRBJ2-7 gives the whole variable domain EPEVTQTPSHQVTQMGQEVILRCVPISNHLYFYWYRQILGQKVEFLVSFYNNEISEKSEIFDDQFSVERPDGSNFTLKIRSTKLEDSAMYFCASMEPNSYEQYFGPGTRLTVT.

The V and J genes are TRBV7-9 and TRBJ2-7, with 15 bases matching TRBD2. The V gene's germline CDR1 is SEHNR and CDR2 FQNEAQ (reference sequence). Trimming removed 5 bases from V and 5 bases from J; junction bases left unmatched: 7. The CDR3 runs 16 residues. The CDR3 DNA reads TGTGCCAGCAGCCCAGGACTAGCGGGAGGGGTTGACGAGCAGTACTTC. Its translation is CASSPGLAGGVDEQYF.